This T cell receptor beta chain appears in the sequencing data of a study of cytomegalovirus exposure and HLA in healthy donors. J lost 0 bases, V lost 5 bases, and 12 bases had no gene match. Germline CDR1 is MNHEY and CDR2 is SMNVEV (reference sequence). This CDR3 has 18 residues. PCR involved 60 Vbeta and 13 Jbeta primers. Sequencing was performed with immunoSEQ multiplex PCR; in TCRdb, only in-frame clones are kept and a portion is missing. The table includes just over 150,000 clones, roughly 84% detected once. Healthy bone marrow donors formed the donor group. The source is a man between 18 and 29 years old in good health and CMV-seropositive. The sequenced sample consisted of PBMCs. The chain joins TRBV27 to TRBJ2-1, with 8 positions matching TRBD2. CDR3 amino acids: CASSQSAVAGTSYNEQFF. The DNA for the CDR3 is TGTGCCAGCAGTCAATCAGCAGTAGCGGGGACCTCCTACAATGAGCAGTTCTTC.